This T cell receptor beta chain was retrieved from a study of blood T cell repertoires in COVID-19. Assay: immunoSEQ multiplex PCR; the TCRdb copy retains only in-frame clones and omits some. The sample consists of roughly 30,000 clones, approximately 81% of them appearing once. Germline CDR1 reads SGDLS; CDR2 reads YYNGEE. Trimming took off 2 bases at V and 7 bases at J, with 10 bases between the two ends. CDR3 length: 14 residues. The genes are TRBV9 and TRBJ1-6; D ambiguous. This receptor was taken from a man older than 75 with active COVID-19. The sequencing sample was made of peripheral blood. The CDR3 sequence: CASSVEGQNSPLHF. The CDR3 coding sequence is TGTGCCAGCAGCGTTGAGGGCCAGAATTCACCCCTCCACTTT.